These T cell receptor beta chains were read from a single sample in a study of T cell responses to AZD1222 COVID-19 vaccine. Measured with immunoSEQ multiplex PCR; TCRdb has only the in-frame clones, and not every one. The sample includes about 81,000 clones, 86% of them seen just once. The material sequenced was peripheral blood, taken 28 days after the second AZD1222 dose. These receptors were collected from an adult who received the AZD1222 COVID-19 vaccine. Each CDR3 is given with its conserved first and last residue. The D gene is left open where the match is weak. Only some rows state a clone size, as once, few, many or a class for expanded clones.

d_call,v_call,clone_size,j_call,cdr3_aa,cdr3_nt
.,TRBV2,once,TRBJ2-7,CASTEETVNSYEQYF,TGTGCCAGCACCGAAGAGACAGTGAACTCCTACGAGCAGTACTTC
.,TRBV6-5,.,TRBJ1-2,CASSSSMGYGYTF,TGTGCCAGCAGTTCTTCAATGGGCTATGGCTACACCTTC
TRBD1,TRBV9,.,TRBJ1-6,CASSNRDSHNSPLHF,TGTGCCAGCAGCAACCGGGACAGTCACAATTCACCCCTCCACTTT
.,TRBV6-5,.,TRBJ1-6,CASTPSQGYSPLHF,TGTGCCAGCACCCCGAGCCAGGGCTATTCACCCCTCCACTTT
.,TRBV27,.,TRBJ2-7,CASSFQGGAGEQYF,TGTGCCAGCAGTTTCCAGGGGGGGGCAGGCGAGCAGTACTTC
.,TRBV2,.,TRBJ2-3,CASSDKGRADTQYF,TGTGCCAGCAGTGATAAGGGCAGGGCAGATACGCAGTATTTT
.,TRBV4-2,.,TRBJ1-6,CASSQAQGLGSPLHF,TGTGCCAGCAGCCAAGCCCAGGGGCTAGGTTCACCCCTCCACTTT
.,TRBV15,once,TRBJ1-2,CATSRVGTTYGYTF,TGTGCCACCAGCAGAGTCGGGACCACCTATGGCTACACCTTC
.,TRBV5-1,.,TRBJ1-4,CASSPIGPNEKLFF,TGCGCCAGCAGCCCCATCGGGCCTAATGAAAAACTGTTTTTT
.,TRBV19,.,TRBJ1-1,CASSIPPAGPNTEAFF,TGTGCCAGTAGTATCCCACCGGCGGGCCCGAACACTGAAGCTTTCTTT
.,TRBV7-2,.,TRBJ1-6,CASSASSYNSPLHF,TGTGCCAGCAGCGCCAGCTCCTATAATTCACCCCTCCACTTT
TRBD1,TRBV18,.,TRBJ1-2,CASSRGQGGAPSGYTF,TGTGCCAGCTCGCGAGGACAGGGGGGCGCACCGAGTGGCTACACCTTC
TRBD2,TRBV7-2,.,TRBJ2-7,CASSHGTSGLEQYF,TGTGCCAGCAGCCACGGGACTAGCGGGCTCGAGCAGTACTTC
.,TRBV28,.,TRBJ1-6,CASSLGGYYNSPLHF,TGTGCCAGCAGTTTAGGGGGGTACTATAATTCACCCCTCCACTTT
.,TRBV2,.,TRBJ1-5,CASRGRGYSNQPQHF,TGTGCCAGCAGGGGCCGTGGGTATAGCAATCAGCCCCAGCATTTT
.,TRBV3-1/TRBV3-2,.,TRBJ1-2,CASSQVGGSWDGYTF,TGTGCCAGCAGCCAAGTGGGGGGCAGTTGGGATGGCTACACCTTC
.,TRBV12-3/TRBV12-4,.,TRBJ1-2,CASSSGGYTF,TGTGCCAGCAGTTCGGGAGGCTACACCTTC
TRBD1,TRBV4-1,.,TRBJ1-1,CASSQTRTGYIEAFF,TGCGCCAGCAGCCAGACAAGGACAGGGTATATTGAAGCTTTCTTT
TRBD2,TRBV19,.,TRBJ2-3,CASSGDYRTDTQYF,TGTGCCAGTTCCGGGGACTACCGAACAGATACGCAGTATTTT
TRBD1,TRBV10-3,.,TRBJ2-5,CAISGGTDQETQYF,TGTGCCATCAGTGGGGGGACAGACCAAGAGACCCAGTACTTC
.,TRBV5-6,.,TRBJ2-7,CASSYRWASPRGEQYF,TGTGCCAGCAGCTACCGGTGGGCCTCGCCCCGGGGGGAGCAGTACTTC
.,TRBV7-7,.,TRBJ2-7,CASSPGTGVSGSYEQYF,TGTGCTAGCAGCCCCGGGACAGGGGTTAGCGGGAGCTACGAGCAGTACTTC
TRBD2,TRBV5-4,.,TRBJ2-6,CASSVGGVWSYGANVLTF,TGTGCCAGCAGCGTGGGAGGGGTCTGGTCCTATGGGGCCAACGTCCTGACTTTC
.,TRBV5-1,.,TRBJ2-7,CASGGIGGDEQYF,TGCGCCAGCGGCGGGATCGGAGGCGACGAGCAGTACTTC
TRBD1,TRBV28,.,TRBJ2-7,CASSLPLDREDFHEQYF,TGTGCCAGCAGTTTGCCCCTCGACAGGGAAGACTTCCACGAGCAGTACTTC
TRBD2,TRBV15,.,TRBJ2-7,CATSSRLAGRFYEQYF,TGTGCCACCAGCAGTAGACTAGCGGGAAGATTCTACGAGCAGTACTTC
.,TRBV7-2,.,TRBJ1-5,CASSLVGRQGRELNQPQHF,TGTGCCAGCAGCTTAGTAGGTAGGCAGGGGCGAGAGCTCAATCAGCCCCAGCATTTT
.,TRBV10-3,.,TRBJ2-2,CAISATGELFF,TGTGCCATCAGTGCCACCGGGGAGCTGTTTTTT
TRBD1,TRBV3-1/TRBV3-2,.,TRBJ1-1,CASSLTTGVMNTEAFF,TGTGCCAGCAGCCTAACGACAGGGGTAATGAACACTGAAGCTTTCTTT
.,TRBV5-1,.,TRBJ1-1,CASSLDDRWGEAFF,TGCGCCAGCAGCTTGGATGACAGGTGGGGTGAAGCTTTCTTT
.,TRBV7-8,.,TRBJ1-2,CASSPPGGGYTF,TGTGCCAGCAGCCCTCCGGGGGGGGGCTACACCTTC
.,TRBV10-3,.,TRBJ1-6,CAIKSGQRDPYNSPLHF,TGTGCCATCAAATCGGGGCAGCGGGATCCCTATAATTCACCCCTCCACTTT
TRBD1,TRBV29-1,.,TRBJ2-7,CSHKTGREQYF,TGCAGCCATAAGACAGGGCGCGAGCAGTACTTC
.,TRBV12-3/TRBV12-4,.,TRBJ2-7,CASSYGTPYEQYF,TGTGCCAGCAGTTATGGGACGCCTTACGAGCAGTACTTC
.,TRBV21-1,.,TRBJ1-6,CASSKALQGSTSPLHF,TGTGCCAGCAGCAAAGCGCTTCAGGGGTCAACCTCACCCCTCCACTTT
TRBD2,TRBV20-1,.,TRBJ2-7,CSASSGTSGTMGEQYF,TGCAGTGCTAGTTCCGGGACTAGCGGGACGATGGGTGAGCAGTACTTC
.,TRBV19,.,TRBJ1-5,CASSSSGDGQPQHF,TGTGCCAGTAGTTCCTCGGGGGATGGGCAGCCCCAGCATTTT
.,TRBV28,.,TRBJ2-5,CASSLGGQQETQYF,TGTGCCAGCAGTTTAGGAGGACAGCAAGAGACCCAGTACTTC
.,TRBV20-1,once,TRBJ2-4,CSAPLEVIQYF,TGCAGTGCTCCTCTTGAGGTCATTCAGTACTTC
.,TRBV5-1,.,TRBJ1-2,CASSFTGTIDYGYTF,TGCGCCAGCAGCTTTACAGGGACCATCGACTATGGCTACACCTTC
.,TRBV7-6,.,TRBJ2-3,CASSLALAGSSTDTQYF,TGTGCCAGCAGCTTAGCGCTCGCGGGATCAAGCACAGATACGCAGTATTTT
TRBD1,TRBV27,.,TRBJ1-6,CASSYRDSNSPLHF,TGTGCCAGCAGTTACCGGGACAGCAATTCACCCCTCCACTTT
.,TRBV5-1,.,TRBJ2-6,CASSLHNSGANVLTF,TGCGCCAGCAGCCTCCATAACTCTGGGGCCAACGTCCTGACTTTC
TRBD2,TRBV14,.,TRBJ2-3,CASSRGGYTDTQYF,TGTGCCAGCAGCCGGGGGGGGTATACAGATACGCAGTATTTT
.,TRBV6-5,few,TRBJ1-2,CASSYGSWGGYTF,TGTGCCAGCAGTTACGGGTCCTGGGGGGGCTACACCTTC
.,TRBV5-8,.,TRBJ2-3,CASRTRTTSTDTQYF,TGTGCCAGCAGGACCCGGACCACTAGCACAGATACGCAGTATTTT
.,TRBV27,.,TRBJ2-7,CASSFRSGTPLEQYF,TGTGCCAGCAGTTTTAGATCCGGGACACCCCTCGAGCAGTACTTC
.,TRBV6-5,.,TRBJ1-5,CASSLTGWNQPQHF,TGTGCCAGCAGCCTCACAGGGTGGAATCAGCCCCAGCATTTT
.,TRBV2,.,TRBJ2-3,CASTVSTDTQYF,TGTGCCAGCACGGTTAGCACAGATACGCAGTATTTT
.,TRBV28,.,TRBJ1-2,CASSLNRNYGYTF,TGTGCCAGCAGTTTGAACAGGAACTATGGCTACACCTTC
.,TRBV19,.,TRBJ1-5,CASSPRGRDNQPQHF,TGTGCCAGTAGTCCCCGGGGAAGGGATAATCAGCCCCAGCATTTT